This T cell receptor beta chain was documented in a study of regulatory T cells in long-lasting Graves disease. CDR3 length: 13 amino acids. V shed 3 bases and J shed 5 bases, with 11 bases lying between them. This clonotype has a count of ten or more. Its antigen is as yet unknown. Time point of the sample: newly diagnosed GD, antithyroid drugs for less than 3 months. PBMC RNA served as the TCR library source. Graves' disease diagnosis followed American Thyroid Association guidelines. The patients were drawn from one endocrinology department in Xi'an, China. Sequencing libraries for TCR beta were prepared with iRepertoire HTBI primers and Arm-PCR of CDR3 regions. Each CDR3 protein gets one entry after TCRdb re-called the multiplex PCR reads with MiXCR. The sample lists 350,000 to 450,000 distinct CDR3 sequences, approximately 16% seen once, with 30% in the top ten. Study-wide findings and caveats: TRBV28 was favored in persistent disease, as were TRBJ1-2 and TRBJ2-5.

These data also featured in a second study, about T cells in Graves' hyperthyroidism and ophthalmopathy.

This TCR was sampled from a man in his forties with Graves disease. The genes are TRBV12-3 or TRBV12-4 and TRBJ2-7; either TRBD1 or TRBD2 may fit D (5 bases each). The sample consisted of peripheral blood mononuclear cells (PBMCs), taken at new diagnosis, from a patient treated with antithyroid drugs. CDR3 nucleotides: TGTGCCAGCAGTTTGTGGGGGATCGACGAGCAGTACTTC. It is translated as CASSLWGIDEQYF.